Below are 18 T cell receptor beta chains sequenced from a single sample in a study of Ad26.COV2.S vaccination and SARS-CoV-2 variants (dated by TCRdb to the early 2020s). This specimen's treatment or condition label, interpreted: roughly 18 received Ad26.COV2.S at low or high dose, single or two shots; 5 received placebo; per-sample allocation not given. For vaccine and placebo recipients, repertoires were sequenced using samples collected on day 63 after the first injection. The library was produced with the immunoSEQ multiplex PCR assay. TCRdb holds this immuneACCESS table with in-frame rearrangements only. Some clones are missing; in checked studies, unresolved V genes explain under half, and the rest has no known cause. In this sample the table shows roughly 680,000 clones, 89% of which occur a single time. Jointly, the top ten make up around 1.5% of the sample. Sequenced here: peripheral blood, sampled in a trial of Ad26.COV2.S vaccine versus placebo. These receptors were taken from a person aged 18-60 years who received the Ad26.COV2.S COVID-19 vaccine or a placebo.

The chain joins TRBV19 to TRBJ2-7, with TRBD1 matching 9 bases. V dropped 2 bases and J dropped 6; count of bases not matched to a gene: 2. This CDR3 has 13 amino acids. The germline V gene encodes CDR1 LNHDA and CDR2 SQIVND (reference sequence). CDR3 sequence reads: CASSIRTGVEQYF. Written as DNA, the CDR3 is TGTGCCAGTAGTATACGGACAGGGGTCGAGCAGTACTTC.

Written as DNA, the CDR3 is TGTGCCAGCAGCCCGGGACCCCACGAGCAGTACTTC. It encodes CASSPGPHEQYF. The chain combines TRBV6-5 with TRBJ2-7; D possibly uses TRBD1 or TRBD2 (5 bases each). The CDR3 loop spans 12 amino acids. Germline-derived CDR1 and CDR2 are MNHEY and SVGAGI. V was trimmed by 6 bases and J by 5 bases, leaving 11 bases between them.

The chain is built from TRBV5-1 and TRBJ2-2; TRBD2 agrees at 13 bases. Per germline, CDR1 SGHRS and CDR2 YFSETQ. The V segment lost 2 bases and the J segment 4 bases; nucleotides outside the gene matches: 5. The CDR3 covers 17 residues. CDR3 amino acids: CASSFGLAGDSTGELFF. CDR3 nucleotide sequence: TGCGCCAGCAGCTTCGGACTAGCGGGGGATTCCACCGGGGAGCTGTTTTTT.

V is TRBV5-8 and J is TRBJ2-7; possible D gene TRBD1, 6 bases. CDR3 length equals 14 residues. Germline CDR1 and CDR2: SGHTS and YDEGEE. With 4 bases removed from V and 4 bases from J, the gap between germline ends came to 15 bases. The CDR3: CASSTKQGWYEQYF. In nucleotides, the CDR3 is TGTGCCAGCAGCACTAAACAGGGTTGGTACGAGCAGTACTTC.

The rearrangement links TRBV5-6 to TRBJ2-1, with TRBD1 identical over 8 bases. The J segment lost 4 bases and the V segment lost 2 bases, leaving 2 bases of the junction unmatched. The CDR3 totals 14 residues. The germline V gene has CDR1 SGHDT and CDR2 YYEEEE. For the CDR3, the DNA is TGTGCCAGCAGCTTCGACAGGGGATACAATGAGCAGTTCTTC. The encoded protein is CASSFDRGYNEQFF.

The chain has TRBV5-1 and TRBJ1-2, with TRBD1 matching over 10 bases. The CDR3 contains 14 residues. The germline gives CDR1 SGHRS, CDR2 YFSETQ. V shed 3 bases, J shed 3 bases, and the junction held 2 bases outside the gene matches. The CDR3 loop reads CASSSGTGDYGYTF. CDR3 sequence (DNA): TGCGCCAGCAGCTCTGGGACAGGGGACTATGGCTACACCTTC.

The rearrangement joins TRBV12-3 or TRBV12-4 to TRBJ1-5, with D possibly TRBD1 on 5 matching bases. Trimming left V 7 bases short and J 6 bases short, with 10 bases between. The CDR3 totals 12 residues. In DNA form, the CDR3 reads TGTGCCAGCAAAGGGGCAGGTCAGCCCCAGCATTTT. Amino acid sequence: CASKGAGQPQHF.

To note about this clone: Other nucleotide sequences in the sample specify the same CDR3. The V call is TRBV9, the J call TRBJ2-1; TRBD2 aligns across 10 bases. This CDR3 contains 15 residues. CDR1 and CDR2 (germline): SGDLS, YYNGEE. The V gene end was trimmed by 4 bases and the J gene end by 2 bases; junction bases not matched to a gene: 3. The chain's CDR3 is CASSPSGGPYNEQFF. In nucleotides, the CDR3 is TGTGCCAGCAGCCCTAGCGGGGGTCCCTACAATGAGCAGTTCTTC.

The rearrangement uses TRBV18 and TRBJ2-7, with unresolved D. The CDR3 runs 15 residues. CDR1 KGHSH and CDR2 LQKENI come from the germline V gene. The V end lost 0 bases, the J end lost 0 bases, and 9 bases lay between the germline ends. CDR3: CASSPPHGNSYEQYF. CDR3 coding DNA: TGTGCCAGCTCACCACCCCACGGTAACTCCTACGAGCAGTACTTC.

This clone was picked up one time. Other DNA sequences in this specimen translate into the identical CDR3. The chain recombines TRBV2 with TRBJ2-7, with no clear D. CDR3 length: 14 amino acids. In germline, CDR1 is SNHLY, CDR2 FYNNEI. Trimming took 3 bases from V and 0 from J, leaving 9 bases between them. The CDR3 reads CASSEAVGSYEQYF. DNA for the CDR3: TGTGCCAGCAGTGAGGCTGTGGGCTCCTACGAGCAGTACTTC.

This sequence joins TRBV7-2 and TRBJ2-7; TRBD2 matches at 8 bases. The ends lost 4 bases at V and 2 bases at J; junction bases unmatched: 7. CDR3 length: 15 residues. In germline, CDR1 is SGHTA, CDR2 FQGNSA. The CDR3 reads CASSYIGGATYEQYF. DNA for the CDR3: TGTGCCAGCAGCTACATCGGGGGGGCAACCTACGAGCAGTACTTC.

This clone was seen a handful of times. This chain uses TRBV4-1 with TRBJ1-6, with 10 bases that match TRBD1. Germline CDR1 MGHRA, CDR2 YSYEKL. V shed 1 base and J 8 bases; nucleotides not matched to a gene: 5. CDR3 length equals 16 residues. The CDR3 here is CASSQARDRGDSPLHF. DNA for the CDR3: TGCGCCAGCAGCCAAGCTCGGGACAGGGGTGATTCACCCCTCCACTTT.

This CDR3 is CASSYRDRASPLHF. CDR3 coding DNA: TGTGCCAGCAGTTACCGGGACAGGGCTTCACCCCTCCACTTT. The rearrangement uses TRBV27 and TRBJ1-6, with 9 bases identical to TRBD1. The CDR3 is 14 amino acids. Germline V gene data show CDR1 as MNHEY and CDR2 as SMNVEV (reference sequence). Losses at the gene ends were 4 bases for V and 9 bases for J; bases not matched to a gene: 4.

This clone was observed a handful of times. The chain employs TRBV12-3 or TRBV12-4 and TRBJ1-5; TRBD1 matches at 9 bases. The V and J ends lost 8 bases and 7 bases, in that order; junction bases with no gene match: 6. The CDR3 extends over 13 amino acids. The CDR3 loop reads CASGTGFWQPQHF. The DNA for the CDR3 is TGTGCCAGCGGGACAGGGTTTTGGCAGCCCCAGCATTTT.

This chain links TRBV7-2 with TRBJ2-5; D gene ambiguous. The V and J ends lost 1 base and 2 bases respectively, with 17 bases between them. Germline lookup yields CDR1 SGHTA and CDR2 FQGNSA. The CDR3 length is 17 residues. CDR3 sequence (DNA): TGTGCCAGCAGCTTAGTTCCGACTGGAACGGTACAAGAGACCCAGTACTTC. Translated, it gives CASSLVPTGTVQETQYF.

J is TRBJ2-1 and V is TRBV7-3; no clear D. The V and J ends lost 2 bases and 6 bases respectively, with 8 bases between them. The CDR3 totals 13 residues. The germline V gene encodes CDR1 SGHTA and CDR2 FQGTGA. CDR3 nucleotides: TGTGCCAGCAGCTTAGGGTGGGGCAATGAGCAGTTCTTC. Protein product: CASSLGWGNEQFF.

The chain couples TRBV14 to TRBJ2-5; D unresolved. From germline, CDR1 is SGHDN and CDR2 FVKESK. This CDR3 comprises 12 residues. V lost 5 bases and J lost 5, with 9 bases in between. CDR3 loop: CASSRSAETQYF. CDR3 sequence (DNA): TGTGCCAGCAGCAGGAGCGCGGAGACCCAGTACTTC. The full variable domain, in which reference TRBV14 and TRBJ2-5 provide the parts outside the CDR3, is EAGVTQFPSHSVIEKGQTVTLRCDPISGHDNLYWYRRVMGKEIKFLLHFVKESKQDESGMPNNRFLAERTGGTYSTLKVQPAELEDSGVYFCASSRSAETQYFGPGTRLLVL.

The V and J genes are TRBV18 and TRBJ2-1; D tentatively reads TRBD1 or TRBD2 (5 bases each). Germline CDR1 KGHSH, CDR2 LQKENI. The CDR3 has 15 amino acids. Trimming removed 3 bases from V and 8 bases from J, with 17 bases in between. CDR3 coding DNA: TGTGCCAGCTCACCCGTCCTGACAGAGGGGCATGAGCAGTTCTTC. This translates into CASSPVLTEGHEQFF.